These T cell receptor beta chains were read from a single sample in a study of cytomegalovirus exposure and HLA in healthy donors. Clones were sequenced by immunoSEQ multiplex PCR, and TCRdb holds only the in-frame ones, with some missing. The top ten clones hold around 2% of a sample with roughly 140,000 clones, 76% of them seen once. Sequencing used PBMCs. These receptors were obtained from a woman aged 40-49 years in good health and CMV-seronegative. CDR3s include the opening cysteine and the closing phenylalanine or tryptophan. D genes are given only for firm matches. Some rows have no size entry. The others give once, few or many, or a class for an expanded clone.

d_call: TRBD1; clone_size: .; j_call: TRBJ1-2; v_call: TRBV10-2; cdr3_nt: TGCGCCACCTGGACAGGGAATGGCTGTTGCTACACCTTC; cdr3_aa: CATWTGNGCCYTF
d_call: .; clone_size: .; j_call: TRBJ1-1; v_call: TRBV5-4; cdr3_nt: TGTGCCACAGCTGGACAGAACATGAACACTGAAGCTTTCTTT; cdr3_aa: CATAGQNMNTEAFF
d_call: .; clone_size: .; j_call: TRBJ1-3; v_call: TRBV4-1; cdr3_nt: TGCGCCAGCAGCCAAGGCTCGGCCCGGGGTGTATTAGGAAACACCATATATTTT; cdr3_aa: CASSQGSARGVLGNTIYF
d_call: .; clone_size: .; j_call: TRBJ1-1; v_call: TRBV5-6; cdr3_nt: TGTGCCAGCAGCTTGGGGGGAGGGCCGAACACTGAAGCTTTCTTT; cdr3_aa: CASSLGGGPNTEAFF
d_call: .; clone_size: .; j_call: TRBJ1-1; v_call: TRBV23-1; cdr3_nt: TGCGCCAGCAGTCAATCCAAGGGGTATTGGAACACTGAAGCTTTCTTT; cdr3_aa: CASSQSKGYWNTEAFF
d_call: TRBD1; clone_size: .; j_call: TRBJ2-7; v_call: TRBV18; cdr3_nt: TGTGCCAGCTCACCACTGGGGACAGGGACCTACGAGCAGTACTTC; cdr3_aa: CASSPLGTGTYEQYF
d_call: TRBD1; clone_size: .; j_call: TRBJ1-1; v_call: TRBV5-1; cdr3_nt: TGCGCCAGCAGCCAGGGGGCGCGGACCACTGAAGCTTTCTTT; cdr3_aa: CASSQGARTTEAFF
d_call: TRBD1; clone_size: .; j_call: TRBJ2-7; v_call: TRBV7-9; cdr3_nt: TGTGCCAGCAGCTCCTCCGGCGGCAGGGGGTTCTCCTACGAGCAGTACTTC; cdr3_aa: CASSSSGGRGFSYEQYF
d_call: TRBD2; clone_size: .; j_call: TRBJ2-1; v_call: TRBV19; cdr3_nt: TGTGCCAGTAGTTGGTCTAGCGGGGGGGCTCGGGAGCAGTTCTTC; cdr3_aa: CASSWSSGGAREQFF
d_call: TRBD1; clone_size: many; j_call: TRBJ2-7; v_call: TRBV10-3; cdr3_nt: TGTGCCATCAGCCCTAGGGCCCAGACAGGGGGCGCGTACGAGCAGTACTTC; cdr3_aa: CAISPRAQTGGAYEQYF
d_call: TRBD2; clone_size: .; j_call: TRBJ2-3; v_call: TRBV27; cdr3_nt: TGTGCCAGCATCATTACCTTTGCTAGCGGGAGCGCCACAGATACGCAGTATTTT; cdr3_aa: CASIITFASGSATDTQYF
d_call: TRBD2; clone_size: .; j_call: TRBJ2-1; v_call: TRBV5-1; cdr3_nt: TGCGCCAGCAGCTTGGACGGGACTACCAATGAGCAGTTCTTC; cdr3_aa: CASSLDGTTNEQFF
d_call: TRBD1; clone_size: few; j_call: TRBJ2-7; v_call: TRBV7-9; cdr3_nt: TGTGCCAGCAGCCTCTGGACAGGCGATTCGATCAACTTC; cdr3_aa: CASSLWTGDSINF
d_call: TRBD2; clone_size: .; j_call: TRBJ2-3; v_call: TRBV25-1; cdr3_nt: TGTGCCAGCAGCCGGACTAGCGGGGCAGATACGCAGTATTTT; cdr3_aa: CASSRTSGADTQYF
d_call: .; clone_size: .; j_call: TRBJ2-3; v_call: TRBV18; cdr3_nt: TGTGCCAACTCACCGACAGCCGGCACAGATACGCAGTATTTT; cdr3_aa: CANSPTAGTDTQYF
d_call: TRBD1; clone_size: .; j_call: TRBJ1-2; v_call: TRBV6-5; cdr3_nt: TGTGCCAGCAGTACCTGGACAGGGAATTATGGCTACACCTTC; cdr3_aa: CASSTWTGNYGYTF
d_call: .; clone_size: .; j_call: TRBJ1-2; v_call: TRBV29-1; cdr3_nt: TGCAGCGTTGAAAGAGCCACAGGGATAGAACGCTATGGCTACACCTTC; cdr3_aa: CSVERATGIERYGYTF
d_call: TRBD1; clone_size: .; j_call: TRBJ2-7; v_call: TRBV12-5; cdr3_nt: TGTGCTAGTGGTTTTACGGACAGGGGGCTTCGAGAGCAGTACTTC; cdr3_aa: CASGFTDRGLREQYF
d_call: .; clone_size: once; j_call: TRBJ1-2; v_call: TRBV10-3; cdr3_nt: TGTGCCATCAGACTACAGGGCAACTATGGCTACACCTTC; cdr3_aa: CAIRLQGNYGYTF
d_call: .; clone_size: .; j_call: TRBJ2-7; v_call: TRBV7-9; cdr3_nt: TGTGCCAGCAGCGCGAGGACTGTTATCTCCTACGAGCAGTACTTC; cdr3_aa: CASSARTVISYEQYF
d_call: .; clone_size: .; j_call: TRBJ2-7; v_call: TRBV28; cdr3_nt: TGTGCCAGCACAAAGAACGGACGGGGCTACGAGCAGTACTTC; cdr3_aa: CASTKNGRGYEQYF
d_call: TRBD2; clone_size: .; j_call: TRBJ2-7; v_call: TRBV10-3; cdr3_nt: TGTGCCATCAGTGAGTCCGACGCGGGAGGTTACGAGCAGTACTTC; cdr3_aa: CAISESDAGGYEQYF
d_call: .; clone_size: .; j_call: TRBJ1-5; v_call: TRBV4-1; cdr3_nt: TGCGCCAGCAGCCAAGATCCTGGCCAAACCAATCAGCCCCAGCATTTT; cdr3_aa: CASSQDPGQTNQPQHF
d_call: TRBD2; clone_size: .; j_call: TRBJ2-1; v_call: TRBV6-1; cdr3_nt: TGTGCCAGCAGCGCCCGGGGGGGGTCCGGAAATGAGCAGTTCTTC; cdr3_aa: CASSARGGSGNEQFF
d_call: TRBD2; clone_size: .; j_call: TRBJ2-3; v_call: TRBV4-2; cdr3_nt: TGTGCCAGCAGCCAAGATAGGATAGCGGGGGGACGCCACACAGATACGCAGTATTTT; cdr3_aa: CASSQDRIAGGRHTDTQYF
d_call: TRBD1; clone_size: .; j_call: TRBJ2-7; v_call: TRBV27; cdr3_nt: TGTGCCAGTAGTCGTTGGACAGGGGGAGTCTACGAGCAGTACTTC; cdr3_aa: CASSRWTGGVYEQYF
d_call: .; clone_size: few; j_call: TRBJ1-1; v_call: TRBV7-2; cdr3_nt: TGTGCCAGCACCCTCCAGTCGAACACTGAAGCTTTCTTT; cdr3_aa: CASTLQSNTEAFF
d_call: TRBD1; clone_size: .; j_call: TRBJ1-5; v_call: TRBV6-4; cdr3_nt: TGTGCCAGCAGTGAGGGGACAGGGTTCAATCAGCCCCAGCATTTT; cdr3_aa: CASSEGTGFNQPQHF
d_call: .; clone_size: once; j_call: TRBJ2-2; v_call: TRBV7-9; cdr3_nt: TGTGCCAGCAGCTTATTAGCCTCCGGGGAGCTGTTTTTT; cdr3_aa: CASSLLASGELFF
d_call: TRBD1; clone_size: .; j_call: TRBJ2-2; v_call: TRBV7-9; cdr3_nt: TGTGCCAGCAGTCCCGGGACAGAGAACACCGGGGAGCTGTTTTTT; cdr3_aa: CASSPGTENTGELFF
d_call: TRBD2; clone_size: .; j_call: TRBJ2-7; v_call: TRBV6-6; cdr3_nt: TGTGCCAGCAGTTACTGGCCCGGGACTAGCTCCTACGAGCAGTACTTC; cdr3_aa: CASSYWPGTSSYEQYF
d_call: .; clone_size: .; j_call: TRBJ1-4; v_call: TRBV28; cdr3_nt: TGTGCCAGCAGTCCCCCAATCTGGCCTGCCGAAAAACTGTTTTTT; cdr3_aa: CASSPPIWPAEKLFF
d_call: .; clone_size: .; j_call: TRBJ2-4; v_call: TRBV6-5; cdr3_nt: TGTGCCAGCAGTCACAGGGACCGCAAAAACATTCAGTACTTC; cdr3_aa: CASSHRDRKNIQYF
d_call: .; clone_size: .; j_call: TRBJ1-2; v_call: TRBV11-2; cdr3_nt: TGTGCCAGCAGCTTCGCAGGGAAGTGGGGCTACACCTTC; cdr3_aa: CASSFAGKWGYTF
d_call: TRBD2; clone_size: once; j_call: TRBJ2-7; v_call: TRBV18; cdr3_nt: TGTGCCAGCTCACCTACACCCGGGACTAGCATAATGGGTGAGCAGTACTTC; cdr3_aa: CASSPTPGTSIMGEQYF
d_call: .; clone_size: .; j_call: TRBJ1-5; v_call: TRBV4-1; cdr3_nt: TGCGCCAGCAGCCAAGATTGGGGGGGGGATCAGCCCCAGCATTTT; cdr3_aa: CASSQDWGGDQPQHF
d_call: TRBD1; clone_size: few; j_call: TRBJ1-4; v_call: TRBV30; cdr3_nt: TGTGCCTGGTCACAGGGGGGTTGGGAAAAACTGTTTTTT; cdr3_aa: CAWSQGGWEKLFF
d_call: TRBD2; clone_size: .; j_call: TRBJ2-1; v_call: TRBV2; cdr3_nt: TGTGCCAGCCAAAAGGCGGGGGGGAGCTCCTACAATGAGCAGTTCTTC; cdr3_aa: CASQKAGGSSYNEQFF
d_call: TRBD1; clone_size: .; j_call: TRBJ1-5; v_call: TRBV19; cdr3_nt: TGTGCCAGTAGGGGACAGACTAATCAGCCCCAGCATTTT; cdr3_aa: CASRGQTNQPQHF
d_call: TRBD1; clone_size: .; j_call: TRBJ1-2; v_call: TRBV28; cdr3_nt: TGTGCCAGCAGTTTGACCGGGACAGGGGGGGACTATGGCTACACCTTC; cdr3_aa: CASSLTGTGGDYGYTF
d_call: .; clone_size: few; j_call: TRBJ1-2; v_call: TRBV4-1; cdr3_nt: TGCGCCAGCAGCCAAGAAGGCCTTCCAGAACAGAGAGAAAACTATGGCTACACCTTC; cdr3_aa: CASSQEGLPEQRENYGYTF
d_call: TRBD2; clone_size: .; j_call: TRBJ2-1; v_call: TRBV6-5; cdr3_nt: TGTGCCAGCAGTTACTCTAGCGGGGGGGCCTACAATGAGCAGTTCTTC; cdr3_aa: CASSYSSGGAYNEQFF
d_call: TRBD1; clone_size: .; j_call: TRBJ1-2; v_call: TRBV9; cdr3_nt: TGTGCCAGCAGCGTCGCTTGGACAGGGGAGGACTATGGCTACACCTTC; cdr3_aa: CASSVAWTGEDYGYTF
d_call: TRBD1; clone_size: .; j_call: TRBJ1-2; v_call: TRBV7-9; cdr3_nt: TGTGCCAGCAGTCAGACAGGGGTAGGCTACACCTTC; cdr3_aa: CASSQTGVGYTF
d_call: .; clone_size: .; j_call: TRBJ2-7; v_call: TRBV10-1; cdr3_nt: TGCGCCAGCGGAGGGGGCGCGTACGAGCAGTACTTC; cdr3_aa: CASGGGAYEQYF
d_call: .; clone_size: once; j_call: TRBJ2-7; v_call: TRBV4-1; cdr3_nt: TGCGCCAGCAGCCAAATTGGGGCAGGTCGCTCCTACGAGCAGTACTTC; cdr3_aa: CASSQIGAGRSYEQYF
d_call: .; clone_size: .; j_call: TRBJ2-7; v_call: TRBV5-1; cdr3_nt: TGCGCCAGCAGCTTGGCCCGCGGCCCCTACGAGCAGTACTTC; cdr3_aa: CASSLARGPYEQYF
d_call: TRBD1; clone_size: .; j_call: TRBJ1-5; v_call: TRBV2; cdr3_nt: TGTGCCAGCACTGAACAACAGGGGAAACTAAGCAATCAGCCCCAGCATTTT; cdr3_aa: CASTEQQGKLSNQPQHF
d_call: .; clone_size: .; j_call: TRBJ2-7; v_call: TRBV5-1; cdr3_nt: TGCGCCAGCAGCTTGGGACCGGCAGGTCCTTCCCACGAGCAGTACTTC; cdr3_aa: CASSLGPAGPSHEQYF
d_call: .; clone_size: .; j_call: TRBJ1-5; v_call: TRBV7-9; cdr3_nt: TGTGCCAGCAGCCCTGTTGGGGGGGCCGGGCAGCCCCAGCATTTT; cdr3_aa: CASSPVGGAGQPQHF
d_call: TRBD1; clone_size: few; j_call: TRBJ1-2; v_call: TRBV27; cdr3_nt: TGTGCCAGCAGTCCGACACGGACAGGGCCCATAGCTAACTATGGCTACACCTTC; cdr3_aa: CASSPTRTGPIANYGYTF
d_call: TRBD1; clone_size: .; j_call: TRBJ1-2; v_call: TRBV15; cdr3_nt: TGTGCCACCAGCACTCAAACCGGGACAGGGTTTCAGTATGGCTACACCTTC; cdr3_aa: CATSTQTGTGFQYGYTF